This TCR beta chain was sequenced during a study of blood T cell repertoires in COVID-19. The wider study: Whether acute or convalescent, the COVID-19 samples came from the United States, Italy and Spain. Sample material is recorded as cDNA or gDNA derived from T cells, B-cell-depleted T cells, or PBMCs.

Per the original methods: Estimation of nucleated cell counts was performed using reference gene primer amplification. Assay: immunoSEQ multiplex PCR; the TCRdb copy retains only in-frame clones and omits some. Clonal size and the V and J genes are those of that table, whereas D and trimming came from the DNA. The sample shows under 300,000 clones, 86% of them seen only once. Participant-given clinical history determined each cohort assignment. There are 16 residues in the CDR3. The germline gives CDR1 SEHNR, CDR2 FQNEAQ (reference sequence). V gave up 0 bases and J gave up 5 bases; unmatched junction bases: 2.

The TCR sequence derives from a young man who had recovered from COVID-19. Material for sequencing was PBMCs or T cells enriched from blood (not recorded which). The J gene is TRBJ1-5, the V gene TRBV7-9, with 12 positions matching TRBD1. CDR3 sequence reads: CASSLAGQGADQPQHF. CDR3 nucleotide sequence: TGTGCCAGCAGCTTAGCGGGACAGGGGGCTGATCAGCCCCAGCATTTT.